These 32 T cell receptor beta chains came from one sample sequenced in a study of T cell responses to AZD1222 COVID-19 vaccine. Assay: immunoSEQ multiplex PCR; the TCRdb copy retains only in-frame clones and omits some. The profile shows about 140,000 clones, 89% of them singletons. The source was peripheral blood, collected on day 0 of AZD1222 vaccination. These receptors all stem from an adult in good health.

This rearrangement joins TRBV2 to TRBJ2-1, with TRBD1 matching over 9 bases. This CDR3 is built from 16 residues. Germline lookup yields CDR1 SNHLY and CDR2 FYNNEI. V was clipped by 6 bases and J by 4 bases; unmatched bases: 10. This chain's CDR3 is CASSFVGQGRYNEQFF. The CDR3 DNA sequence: TGTGCCAGCAGCTTTGTTGGACAGGGGCGGTACAATGAGCAGTTCTTC.

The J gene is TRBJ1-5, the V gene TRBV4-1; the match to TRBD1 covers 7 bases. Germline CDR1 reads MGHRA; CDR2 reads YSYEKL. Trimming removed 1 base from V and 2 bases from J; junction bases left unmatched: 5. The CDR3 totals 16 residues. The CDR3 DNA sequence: TGCGCCAGCAGCCAAGTGAACAGGGGAGGCAATCAGCCCCAGCATTTT. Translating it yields CASSQVNRGGNQPQHF.

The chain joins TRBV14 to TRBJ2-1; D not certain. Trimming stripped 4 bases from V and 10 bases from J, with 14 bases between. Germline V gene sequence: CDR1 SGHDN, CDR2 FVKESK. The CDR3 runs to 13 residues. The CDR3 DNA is TGTGCCAGCAGCCCTACCGATACCTGGGAGCAGTTCTTC. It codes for CASSPTDTWEQFF.

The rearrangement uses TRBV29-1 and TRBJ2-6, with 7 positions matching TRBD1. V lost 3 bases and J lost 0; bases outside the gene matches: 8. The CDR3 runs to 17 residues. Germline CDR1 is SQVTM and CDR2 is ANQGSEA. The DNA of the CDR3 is TGCAGCGTTGAGACAGGGAAGGCTCACTCTGGGGCCAACGTCCTGACTTTC. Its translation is CSVETGKAHSGANVLTF.

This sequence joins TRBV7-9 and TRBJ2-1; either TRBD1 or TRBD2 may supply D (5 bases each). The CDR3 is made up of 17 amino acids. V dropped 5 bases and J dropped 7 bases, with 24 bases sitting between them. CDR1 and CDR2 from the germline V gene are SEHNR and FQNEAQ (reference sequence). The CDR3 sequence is CASSHTSHRLVRNEQFF. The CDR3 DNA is TGTGCCAGCAGCCATACTAGTCACAGGTTGGTAAGGAATGAGCAGTTCTTC.

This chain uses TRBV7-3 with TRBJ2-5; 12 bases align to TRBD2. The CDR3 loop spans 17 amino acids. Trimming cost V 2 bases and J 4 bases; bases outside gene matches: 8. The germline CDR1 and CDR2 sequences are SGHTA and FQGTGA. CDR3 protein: CASSLVPLAGGRETQYF. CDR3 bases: TGTGCCAGCAGCTTAGTTCCACTAGCGGGAGGAAGAGAGACCCAGTACTTC.

CDR3 sequence reads: CAIGTGAPTGELFF. The CDR3 coding sequence is TGTGCCATCGGCACAGGGGCCCCCACCGGGGAGCTGTTTTTT. The chain joins TRBV10-3 to TRBJ2-2; TRBD1 matches 7 bases. Germline V gene lookup returns CDR1 ENHRY and CDR2 SYGVKD. With V trimmed by 8 bases and J by 4 bases, 7 bases remained unmatched. The CDR3 is 14 amino acids.

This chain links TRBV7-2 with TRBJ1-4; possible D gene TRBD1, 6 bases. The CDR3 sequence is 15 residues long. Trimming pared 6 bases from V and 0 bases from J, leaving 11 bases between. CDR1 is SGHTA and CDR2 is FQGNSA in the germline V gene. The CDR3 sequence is CASRFQGSTNEKLFF. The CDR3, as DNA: TGTGCCAGCAGATTCCAGGGGTCAACTAATGAAAAACTGTTTTTT.

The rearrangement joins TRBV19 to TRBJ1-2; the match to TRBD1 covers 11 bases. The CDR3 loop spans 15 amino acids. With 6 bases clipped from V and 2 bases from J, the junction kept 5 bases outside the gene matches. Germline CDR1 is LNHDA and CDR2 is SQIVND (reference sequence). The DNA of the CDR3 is TGTGCCAGTAGCCCGGGACAGGGGGGAAACTATGGCTACACCTTC. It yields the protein CASSPGQGGNYGYTF. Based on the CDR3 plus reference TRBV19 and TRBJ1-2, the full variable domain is DGGITQSPKYLFRKEGQNVTLSCEQNLNHDAMYWYRQDPGQGLRLIYYSQIVNDFQKGDIAEGYSVSREKKESFPLTVTSAQKNPTAFYLCASSPGQGGNYGYTFGSGTRLTVV.

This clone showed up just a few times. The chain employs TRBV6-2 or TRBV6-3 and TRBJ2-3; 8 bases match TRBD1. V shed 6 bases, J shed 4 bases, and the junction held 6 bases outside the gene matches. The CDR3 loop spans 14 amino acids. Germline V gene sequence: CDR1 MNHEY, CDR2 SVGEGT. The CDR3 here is CASSSGQGPDTQYF. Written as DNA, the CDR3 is TGTGCCAGCAGCTCCGGACAGGGTCCAGATACGCAGTATTTT.

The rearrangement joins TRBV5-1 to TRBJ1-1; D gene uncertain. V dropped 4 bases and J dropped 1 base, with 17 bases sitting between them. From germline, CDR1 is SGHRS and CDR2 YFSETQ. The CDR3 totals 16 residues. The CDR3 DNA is TGCGCCAGCAGCCCCCTAGACGTTGCAGGGAACACTGAAGCTTTCTTT. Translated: CASSPLDVAGNTEAFF.

CDR3 sequence: CASSLGRDYHYEQYF. The CDR3 DNA reads TGTGCCAGCAGCTTGGGTAGGGACTACCACTACGAGCAGTACTTC. The chain is built from TRBV5-6 and TRBJ2-7; 7 nucleotides align to TRBD2. Unmatched junction bases numbered 6, after V lost 0 bases and J lost 3 bases. From germline, CDR1 is SGHDT and CDR2 YYEEEE. CDR3 size: 15 residues.

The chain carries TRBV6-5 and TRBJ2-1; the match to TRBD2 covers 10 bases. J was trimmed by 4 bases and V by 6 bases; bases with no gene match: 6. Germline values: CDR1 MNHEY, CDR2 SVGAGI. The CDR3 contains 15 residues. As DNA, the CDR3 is TGTGCCAGCAGCCGTACTAGCGGGGTTTACAATGAGCAGTTCTTC. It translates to CASSRTSGVYNEQFF.

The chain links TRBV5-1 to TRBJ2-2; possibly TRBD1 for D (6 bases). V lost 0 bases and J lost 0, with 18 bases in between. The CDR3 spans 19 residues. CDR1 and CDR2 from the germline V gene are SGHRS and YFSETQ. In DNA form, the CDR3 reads TGCGCCAGCAGCTTGGCCTACCCCAGGACAGTAGCGAACACCGGGGAGCTGTTTTTT. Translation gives CASSLAYPRTVANTGELFF.

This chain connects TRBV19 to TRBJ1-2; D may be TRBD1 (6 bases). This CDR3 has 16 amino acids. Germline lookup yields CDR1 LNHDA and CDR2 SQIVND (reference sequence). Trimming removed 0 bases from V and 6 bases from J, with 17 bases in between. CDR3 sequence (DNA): TGTGCCAGTAGTATAGATGTTGGGGGGCGCAGACATGGCTACACCTTC. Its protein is CASSIDVGGRRHGYTF.

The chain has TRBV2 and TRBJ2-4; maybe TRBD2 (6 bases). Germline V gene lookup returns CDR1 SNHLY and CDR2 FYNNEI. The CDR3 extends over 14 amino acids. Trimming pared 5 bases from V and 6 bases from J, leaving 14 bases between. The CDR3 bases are TGTGCCAGCAGTCCCTCGGCGGGGATAAACATTCAGTACTTC. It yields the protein CASSPSAGINIQYF.

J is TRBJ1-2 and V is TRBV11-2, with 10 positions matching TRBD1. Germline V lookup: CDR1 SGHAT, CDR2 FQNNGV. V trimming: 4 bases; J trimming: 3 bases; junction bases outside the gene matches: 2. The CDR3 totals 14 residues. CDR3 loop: CASSSGQGDYGYTF. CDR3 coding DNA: TGTGCCAGCAGCTCCGGACAGGGGGACTATGGCTACACCTTC.

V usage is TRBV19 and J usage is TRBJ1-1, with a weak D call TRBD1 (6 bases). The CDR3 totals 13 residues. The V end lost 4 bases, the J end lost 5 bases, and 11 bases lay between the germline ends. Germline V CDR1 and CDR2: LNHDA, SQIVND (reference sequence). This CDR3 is CASSTAQGTEAFF. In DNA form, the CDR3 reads TGTGCCAGTAGTACAGCCCAGGGGACTGAAGCTTTCTTT.

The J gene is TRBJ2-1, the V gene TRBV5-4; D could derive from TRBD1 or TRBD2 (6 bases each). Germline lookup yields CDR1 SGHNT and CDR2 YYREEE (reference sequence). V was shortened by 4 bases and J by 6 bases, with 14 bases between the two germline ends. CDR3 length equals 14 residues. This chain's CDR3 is CASSETGGFNEQFF. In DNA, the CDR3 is TGTGCCAGCAGCGAGACAGGAGGGTTCAATGAGCAGTTCTTC. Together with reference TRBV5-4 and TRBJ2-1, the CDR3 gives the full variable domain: ETGVTQSPTHLIKTRGQQVTLRCSSQSGHNTVSWYQQALGQGPQFIFQYYREEENGRGNFPPRFSGLQFPNYSSELNVNALELDDSALYLCASSETGGFNEQFFGPGTRLTVL.

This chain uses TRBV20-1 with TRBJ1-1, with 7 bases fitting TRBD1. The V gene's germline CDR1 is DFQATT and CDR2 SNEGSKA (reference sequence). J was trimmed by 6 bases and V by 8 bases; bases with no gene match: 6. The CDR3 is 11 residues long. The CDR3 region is CSTDRMSEAFF. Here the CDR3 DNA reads TGCAGTACGGACAGGATGTCTGAAGCTTTCTTT.

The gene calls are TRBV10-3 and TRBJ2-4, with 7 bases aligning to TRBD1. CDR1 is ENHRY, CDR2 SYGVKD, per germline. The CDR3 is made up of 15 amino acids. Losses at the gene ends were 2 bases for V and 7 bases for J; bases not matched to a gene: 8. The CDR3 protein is CAISEGDRAPNIQYF. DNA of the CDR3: TGTGCCATCAGTGAGGGGGACAGAGCCCCCAACATTCAGTACTTC.

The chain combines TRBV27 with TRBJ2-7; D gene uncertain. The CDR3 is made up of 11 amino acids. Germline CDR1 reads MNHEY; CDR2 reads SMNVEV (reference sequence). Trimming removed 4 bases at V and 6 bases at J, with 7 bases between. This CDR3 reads CASSSKSEQYF. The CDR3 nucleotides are TGTGCCAGCAGTTCGAAGTCCGAGCAGTACTTC.

Written as DNA, the CDR3 is TGTGCCAGCAGCCCCGGGGAGGGGGTTCTCTCTCAGCCCCAGCATTTT. It is translated as CASSPGEGVLSQPQHF. The rearrangement links TRBV7-2 to TRBJ1-5, with TRBD1 as a possible D gene (6 bases). Germline assignment: CDR1 SGHTA and CDR2 FQGNSA. The CDR3 is 16 amino acids. With 5 bases removed from V and 6 bases from J, the gap between germline ends came to 20 bases.

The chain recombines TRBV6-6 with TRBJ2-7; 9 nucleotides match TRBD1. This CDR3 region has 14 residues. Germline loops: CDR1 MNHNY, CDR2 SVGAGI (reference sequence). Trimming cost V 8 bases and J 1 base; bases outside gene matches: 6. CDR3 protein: CASANGQGSYEQYF. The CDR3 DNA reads TGTGCCAGCGCCAACGGACAGGGGTCCTACGAGCAGTACTTC.

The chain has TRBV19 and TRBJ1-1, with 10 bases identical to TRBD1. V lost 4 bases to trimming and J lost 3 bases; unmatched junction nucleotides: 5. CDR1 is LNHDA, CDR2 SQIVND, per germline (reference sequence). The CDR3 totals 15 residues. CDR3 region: CASSTTTGGYTEAFF. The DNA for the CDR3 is TGTGCCAGTAGTACAACGACAGGGGGCTACACTGAAGCTTTCTTT.

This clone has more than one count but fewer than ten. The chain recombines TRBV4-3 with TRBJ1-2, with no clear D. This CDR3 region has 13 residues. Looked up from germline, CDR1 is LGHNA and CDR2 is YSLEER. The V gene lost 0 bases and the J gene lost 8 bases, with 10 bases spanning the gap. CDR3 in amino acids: CASSQDLGRGYTF. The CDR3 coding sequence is TGCGCCAGCAGCCAAGATCTAGGTCGCGGCTACACCTTC.

CDR3 protein: CASSYPRTSGGIPNEQFF. CDR3 bases: TGTGCCAGCAGTTACCCCCGGACTAGCGGAGGTATACCTAATGAGCAGTTCTTC. The chain carries TRBV6-2 or TRBV6-3 and TRBJ2-1, with TRBD2 identical over 10 bases. The CDR3 spans 18 residues. Germline-derived CDR1 and CDR2 are MNHEY and SVGEGT. V was clipped by 2 bases and J by 7 bases; unmatched bases: 14.

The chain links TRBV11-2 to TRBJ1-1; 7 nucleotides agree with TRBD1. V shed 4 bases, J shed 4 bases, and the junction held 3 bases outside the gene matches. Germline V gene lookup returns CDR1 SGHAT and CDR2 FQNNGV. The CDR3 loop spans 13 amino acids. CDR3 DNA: TGTGCCAGCAGCTCGACAGGGTCCACTGAAGCTTTCTTT. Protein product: CASSSTGSTEAFF.

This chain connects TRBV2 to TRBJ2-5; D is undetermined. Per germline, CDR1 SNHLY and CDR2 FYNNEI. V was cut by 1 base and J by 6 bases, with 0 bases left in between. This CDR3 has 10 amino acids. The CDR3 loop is CASSEETQYF. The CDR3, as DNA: TGTGCCAGCAGTGAAGAGACCCAGTACTTC.

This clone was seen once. In DNA, the CDR3 is TGTGCCACCAGTGATTTATCAGGGCCGAACTCCCTCTACAATGAGCAGTTCTTC. It translates to CATSDLSGPNSLYNEQFF. The rearrangement uses TRBV24-1 and TRBJ2-1; D is perhaps TRBD1 (5 bases). The CDR3 totals 18 residues. The V end was cut by 1 base, the J end by 3 bases, with 18 bases between. Looked up from germline, CDR1 is KGHDR and CDR2 is SFDVKD.

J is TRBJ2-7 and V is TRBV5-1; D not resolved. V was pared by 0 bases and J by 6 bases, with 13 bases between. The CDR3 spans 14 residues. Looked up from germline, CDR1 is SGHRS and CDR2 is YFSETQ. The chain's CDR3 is CASSLGVLVSEQYF. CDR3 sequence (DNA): TGCGCCAGCAGCTTGGGAGTTTTGGTTAGCGAGCAGTACTTC.

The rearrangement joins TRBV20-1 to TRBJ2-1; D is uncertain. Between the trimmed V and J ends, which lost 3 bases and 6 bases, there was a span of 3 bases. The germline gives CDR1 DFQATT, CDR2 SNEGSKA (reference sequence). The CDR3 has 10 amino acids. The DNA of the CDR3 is TGCAGTGCTAGGTTCAATGAGCAGTTCTTC. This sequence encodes CSARFNEQFF.